These 26 T cell receptor beta chains share one sample of origin, sequenced in a study of T-cell reconstitution after alpha-beta-depleted transplantation in children. During its preparation, the TCRbeta library received unique molecular identifiers. A single record per CDR3 protein comes from TCRdb applying MiXCR to the PCR reads. The sample lists 230,000 or so distinct CDR3 sequences, about 8.8% occurring once. This sample comprised PBMCs from the stem cell graft donor, obtained from the stem cell graft. These receptors were obtained from a human donor who donated a stem cell graft to a child with SCID.

This chain links TRBV6-2 or TRBV6-3 with TRBJ1-1; D ambiguous. The CDR3 consists of 13 residues. V shed 5 bases and J shed 3 bases, with 10 bases lying between them. Per the germline V gene, CDR1 is MNHEY and CDR2 is SVGEGT. CDR3 sequence: CASSTPTDTEAFF. The CDR3 coding sequence is TGTGCCAGCAGTACCCCAACAGACACTGAAGCTTTCTTT.

This clonotype showed up many times. The chain combines TRBV4-3 with TRBJ1-4; D uncertain. The length of the CDR3 is 15 residues. V was clipped by 1 base and J by 8 bases, with 14 bases between them. Germline V CDR1 and CDR2: LGHNA, YSLEER. The CDR3 spells CASSQGFQQEEKLFF. CDR3 nucleotide sequence: TGCGCCAGCAGCCAAGGCTTCCAGCAGGAGGAAAAACTGTTTTTT.

The sample holds many counts of this clonotype. The chain carries TRBV19 and TRBJ2-7, with TRBD2 as a possible D gene (6 bases). CDR3 length equals 14 residues. V lost 1 base, J lost 4 bases, and 11 bases lay in between. CDR1 and CDR2 from the germline V gene are LNHDA and SQIVND (reference sequence). The CDR3 loop reads CASSIGDFPYEQYF. DNA for the CDR3: TGTGCCAGTAGTATAGGGGACTTCCCATACGAGCAGTACTTC. The entire variable domain, with the rest obtained from reference TRBV19 and TRBJ2-7, is as follows: DGGITQSPKYLFRKEGQNVTLSCEQNLNHDAMYWYRQDPGQGLRLIYYSQIVNDFQKGDIAEGYSVSREKKESFPLTVTSAQKNPTAFYLCASSIGDFPYEQYFGPGTRLTVT.

Note on this clonotype: One base away lies a much larger clone, so this may be a sequencing read error. This chain links TRBV5-5 with TRBJ1-2; D unresolved. This CDR3 has 14 amino acids. Trimming removed 4 bases at V and 0 bases at J, with 10 bases between. Germline CDR1 SGHKS, CDR2 YYEKEE (reference sequence). The CDR3 is CASSPSGPNYGYTF. Here the CDR3 DNA reads TGTGCCAGCAGCCCTAGTGGGCCTAACTATGGCTACACCTTC.

This clonotype has at least ten counts. The V call is TRBV4-2, the J call TRBJ2-2, with 7 nucleotides matching TRBD1. CDR1 is LGHNA and CDR2 is YNFKEQ in the germline V gene. J gave up 2 bases and V 5 bases, and 11 bases lay outside the gene matches. There are 17 residues in the CDR3. The CDR3 nucleotides are TGTGCCAGCAGCTCACCTACCGGGACAGAAAACACCGGGGAGCTGTTTTTT. As protein: CASSSPTGTENTGELFF.

This clonotype has ten or more counts. V and J are TRBV9 and TRBJ1-5; tentative D call: TRBD1 (6 bases). V lost 6 bases and J lost 0, with 10 bases in between. This CDR3 spans 14 amino acids. Germline V lookup: CDR1 SGDLS, CDR2 YYNGEE. CDR3 loop: CASNPGDSNQPQHF. The CDR3 DNA sequence: TGTGCCAGCAACCCAGGGGATAGCAATCAGCCCCAGCATTTT.

Many counts were recorded for this clonotype. The V and J genes are TRBV28 and TRBJ2-5; 11 bases align to TRBD2. CDR1 and CDR2 (germline): MDHEN, SYDVKM. The CDR3 runs to 16 residues. J gave up 1 base and V 7 bases, and 8 bases lay outside the gene matches. CDR3 coding DNA: TGTGCCAGCACTGACTTAGCGGGAGGGTCCCAAGAGACCCAGTACTTC. It encodes CASTDLAGGSQETQYF. Variable domain in full (rest from reference TRBV28 and TRBJ2-5): DVKVTQSSRYLVKRTGEKVFLECVQDMDHENMFWYRQDPGLGLRLIYFSYDVKMKEKGDIPEGYSVSREKKERFSLILESASTNQTSMYLCASTDLAGGSQETQYFGPGTRLLVL.

The sample holds many counts of this clonotype. The V and J genes are TRBV5-1 and TRBJ2-6; D gene unclear. Germline V gene lookup returns CDR1 SGHRS and CDR2 YFSETQ. This CDR3 region has 13 residues. V was clipped by 5 bases and J by 4 bases, with 7 bases between them. The CDR3 region has the DNA TGCGCCAGCAGGACCCCGGGGGCCAACGTCCTGACTTTC. Its translation: CASRTPGANVLTF.

This clonotype has just one count. This chain joins TRBV29-1 and TRBJ1-1; D is ambiguous. The CDR3 sequence is 11 residues long. The ends were cut back, 3 bases at V and 5 bases at J, with 7 bases in the middle. Germline loops: CDR1 SQVTM, CDR2 ANQGSEA. The CDR3 nucleotides read TGCAGCGTTGATCGAGGAACTGAAGCTTTCTTT. Its protein is CSVDRGTEAFF.

This clonotype has at least ten counts. V usage is TRBV20-1 and J usage is TRBJ2-7, with D uncertain. The CDR3 covers 13 residues. Per the germline V gene, CDR1 is DFQATT and CDR2 is SNEGSKA (reference sequence). The V and J ends lost 1 base and 4 bases respectively, with 11 bases between them. The CDR3 is CSARGANPYEQYF. The CDR3 bases are TGCAGTGCTAGAGGGGCTAACCCTTACGAGCAGTACTTC.

This clonotype was seen repeatedly, ten times or more. V usage is TRBV20-1 and J usage is TRBJ1-4, with D hard to call. The CDR3 is made up of 13 amino acids. Looked up from germline, CDR1 is DFQATT and CDR2 is SNEGSKA (reference sequence). Trimming pared 3 bases from V and 7 bases from J, leaving 12 bases between. The DNA of the CDR3 is TGCAGTGCTAGTCCGGAGCAGAGTGAAAAACTGTTTTTT. Translating gives CSASPEQSEKLFF.

This clonotype was found many times. J is TRBJ2-5 and V is TRBV10-3, with a possible D match to TRBD2 (7 bases). The V gene lost 10 bases and the J gene lost 5 bases, with 20 bases spanning the gap. The CDR3 contains 14 residues. Germline CDR1 ENHRY, CDR2 SYGVKD. The CDR3: CATLNRAGEETQYF. The CDR3 region has the DNA TGTGCCACCCTAAACAGGGCGGGAGAGGAGACCCAGTACTTC.

This clonotype was seen once. The chain uses TRBV13 and TRBJ1-2; 8 bases agree with TRBD1. This CDR3 spans 15 amino acids. Germline V gene data show CDR1 as PRHDT and CDR2 as FYEKMQ (reference sequence). The V and J ends lost 3 bases and 5 bases, in that order; junction bases with no gene match: 8. DNA of the CDR3: TGTGCCAGCAGCTTGAGTTCAGGGGGCAGATATGGCTACACCTTC. Its translation: CASSLSSGGRYGYTF.

The V gene is TRBV2, the J gene TRBJ2-1; TRBD2 agrees at 8 bases. Germline assignment: CDR1 SNHLY and CDR2 FYNNEI. The CDR3 runs 16 residues. V gave up 7 bases and J gave up 1 base; unmatched junction bases: 9. The CDR3 loop reads CASTPGERGSYNEQFF. For the CDR3, the DNA is TGTGCCAGCACCCCCGGGGAGCGGGGGTCCTACAATGAGCAGTTCTTC.

Only a few counts were recorded for this clonotype. The gene calls are TRBV25-1 and TRBJ1-2, with D perhaps matching TRBD1 (6 bases). Germline loops: CDR1 MGHDK, CDR2 SYGVNS. Trimming shortened V by 0 bases and J by 2 bases, and 13 bases separated the two germline ends. The CDR3 runs to 16 residues. The CDR3 DNA follows: TGTGCCAGCAGTGAATATCCACAGGGCGGCAACTATGGCTACACCTTC. Translated: CASSEYPQGGNYGYTF.

This clonotype appeared many times. The V call is TRBV7-3, the J call TRBJ1-1; TRBD1 is a possible D gene (6 bases). Germline V gene data show CDR1 as SGHTA and CDR2 as FQGTGA. CDR3 length: 15 amino acids. The V end lost 1 base, the J end lost 5 bases, and 14 bases lay between the germline ends. CDR3 sequence: CASSLIRGAGTEAFF. The CDR3 coding sequence is TGTGCCAGCAGCTTAATTCGGGGGGCAGGGACTGAAGCTTTCTTT.

This clonotype has ten or more counts. The chain is built from TRBV5-1 and TRBJ2-5, with 8 bases lining up with TRBD1. The germline V gene has CDR1 SGHRS and CDR2 YFSETQ. CDR3 size: 14 residues. The trim removed 3 bases at V and 4 bases at J, leaving 5 bases unmatched. DNA of the CDR3: TGCGCCAGCAGCTCGCCCGGACAGGGAGAGACCCAGTACTTC. Encoded protein: CASSSPGQGETQYF.

This clonotype occurred a few times. This sequence joins TRBV20-1 and TRBJ1-4, with 9 positions matching TRBD1. The V gene's germline CDR1 is DFQATT and CDR2 SNEGSKA (reference sequence). The trim removed 0 bases at V and 0 bases at J, leaving 2 bases unmatched. The CDR3 consists of 16 residues. CDR3 coding DNA: TGCAGTGCTAGAGATGGGACAGGGCCAACTAATGAAAAACTGTTTTTT. Encoded protein: CSARDGTGPTNEKLFF.

This clonotype occurred many times. The chain couples TRBV19 to TRBJ2-1; D not resolved. The CDR3 runs to 13 residues. The ends were cut back, 0 bases at V and 4 bases at J, with 4 bases in the middle. The germline gives CDR1 LNHDA, CDR2 SQIVND (reference sequence). The CDR3 here is CASSIEIYNEQFF. The CDR3 DNA is TGTGCCAGTAGTATAGAAATATACAATGAGCAGTTCTTC.

This clonotype was observed once. J is TRBJ2-7 and V is TRBV5-1; D uncertain. The germline CDR1 and CDR2 sequences are SGHRS and YFSETQ. Deletions cut 4 bases from V and 0 bases from J, with 11 bases between. This CDR3 is 14 amino acids long. CDR3 region: CASSAEQNSYEQYF. The CDR3 nucleotides read TGCGCCAGCAGCGCGGAACAGAACTCCTACGAGCAGTACTTC.

A few counts support this clonotype. V and J are TRBV4-2 and TRBJ2-7; D ambiguous. The V and J ends lost 0 bases and 6 bases respectively, with 15 bases between them. The CDR3 consists of 15 residues. CDR1 is LGHNA and CDR2 is YNFKEQ in the germline V gene. The CDR3 DNA follows: TGTGCCAGCAGCCAAGAGCCAGCCAGTTCTTTCGAGCAGTACTTC. This sequence encodes CASSQEPASSFEQYF.

Many counts were recorded for this clonotype. The V gene is TRBV12-3 or TRBV12-4, the J gene TRBJ2-2; the D gene is possibly TRBD1 (5 bases). This CDR3 is 16 amino acids long. Trimming left V 1 base short and J 2 bases short, with 11 bases between. CDR3 region: CASSLVQGRNTGELFF. Here the CDR3 DNA reads TGTGCCAGCAGTTTAGTTCAGGGTAGAAACACCGGGGAGCTGTTTTTT.

The sample holds many counts of this clonotype. The chain has TRBV12-3 or TRBV12-4 and TRBJ2-3; maybe TRBD2 (6 bases). V dropped 5 bases and J dropped 6 bases, with 9 bases sitting between them. The CDR3 consists of 12 residues. The CDR3 bases are TGTGCCAGCAGTCGGGGGAAGGATACGCAGTATTTT. Protein product: CASSRGKDTQYF.

A word on this clonotype: A much larger clone lies one base from this, so it may be a read error. The chain uses TRBV6-2 or TRBV6-3 and TRBJ1-5; 8 positions match TRBD1. The V gene's germline CDR1 is MNHEY and CDR2 SVGEGT. The CDR3 runs 16 residues. CDR3 sequence: CAGSNYRGADRQPQHF. The CDR3 DNA is TGTGCCGGCAGCAACTACAGGGGGGCGGATCGACAGCCCCAGCATTTT.

This clonotype has at least ten counts. The rearrangement links TRBV12-3 or TRBV12-4 to TRBJ2-1; weak D call: TRBD1 (6 bases). The CDR3 spans 16 residues. The V gene lost 2 bases and the J gene lost 5 bases, with 16 bases spanning the gap. CDR3 DNA: TGTGCCAGCAGTTTATTGACAGGCATCACCGACAATGAGCAGTTCTTC. Its protein is CASSLLTGITDNEQFF.

This clonotype has at least ten counts. This chain joins TRBV27 and TRBJ2-1; 7 nucleotides align to TRBD2. The germline V gene has CDR1 MNHEY and CDR2 SMNVEV (reference sequence). V was pared by 5 bases and J by 3 bases, with 10 bases of the junction left unmatched. The CDR3 runs 16 residues. In DNA, the CDR3 is TGTGCCAGCAGTCAATATTCGGGGGGTCTCTACAATGAGCAGTTCTTC. This gives the protein CASSQYSGGLYNEQFF.